A selection of T cell receptor beta chains follows, all from one sample in a study of T cells in Graves' hyperthyroidism and ophthalmopathy. TCRdb re-analysed the multiplex PCR reads in MiXCR, keeping a single row per CDR3 protein. The table records about 250,000 distinct CDR3 sequences, around 26% of them present only once. Sequenced sample: blood. The receptors derive from a middle-aged woman with Graves' ophthalmopathy. Both conserved end residues are part of each CDR3. The D gene is left open where the match is weak. Clone size is stated in some rows and not others, as once, few, many or a class when expanded.

j_call v_call cdr3_length d_call clone_size cdr3_nt cdr3_aa
TRBJ1-1 TRBV28 14 TRBD1 . TGTGCCAGCAGGGGGGACAGGGGTAACACTGAAGCTTTCTTT CASRGDRGNTEAFF
TRBJ1-1 TRBV24-1 16 TRBD1 . TGTGCCACCAGTCAAGACAGGGGGCGGGGGAACACTGAAGCTTTCTTT CATSQDRGRGNTEAFF
TRBJ2-2 TRBV20-1 13 . few TGCAGTGCTAGTTCCGCCGGGATCGGGGAGCTGTTTTTT CSASSAGIGELFF
TRBJ2-2 TRBV19 16 TRBD2 many TGTGCCAGTAGTATTGGCCTAGCGGGAGACACCGGGGAGCTGTTTTTT CASSIGLAGDTGELFF
TRBJ2-2 TRBV6-2/TRBV6-3 14 . many TGTGCCAGCAGTTGGATTGTTCTCACCGGGGAGCTGTTTTTT CASSWIVLTGELFF
TRBJ1-2 TRBV28 13 . . TGTGCCAGCAGCCTTGGGGTGTCCTGGGGCTACACCTTC CASSLGVSWGYTF
TRBJ2-5 TRBV6-1 13 TRBD2 many TGTGCAACCCTTCGGGGGGTCCAAGAGACCCAGTACTTC CATLRGVQETQYF
TRBJ1-2 TRBV11-2 17 . few TGTGCCAGCAGCCGAGACCTACCCACGGGACCGTCGGATGGCTACACCTTC CASSRDLPTGPSDGYTF
TRBJ2-5 TRBV28 14 . many TGTGCCAGCAGTCAAGCGGGTATACAAGAGACCCAGTACTTC CASSQAGIQETQYF
TRBJ2-7 TRBV5-5 14 . many TGTGCCAGCAGCTTGACCGGGGGTGACAGCGAGCAGTACTTC CASSLTGGDSEQYF
TRBJ2-5 TRBV6-2/TRBV6-3 15 TRBD1 . TGTGCCAGCAGTCCCTCGACAGGGTCATCGGAGACCCAGTACTTC CASSPSTGSSETQYF
TRBJ2-7 TRBV20-1 11 TRBD2 few TGCAGTGCTCCCCTAGCGGGGGCGCAGTACTTC CSAPLAGAQYF
TRBJ2-7 TRBV19 13 . many TGTGCCAGTAGACTCGACGGGACCTACGAGCAGTACTTC CASRLDGTYEQYF
TRBJ2-5 TRBV12-3/TRBV12-4 16 TRBD2 . TGTGCCAGCAGTTTGGAACTAGCGGGAGAGGGGGAGACCCAGTACTTC CASSLELAGEGETQYF
TRBJ2-4 TRBV3-1 15 . many TGTGCCAGCAGCCCAACGGGGGCTAGCGCAACGATTCAGTACTTC CASSPTGASATIQYF
TRBJ1-1 TRBV20-1 16 TRBD1 many TGCAGTGCCAGGTCCCGGGACAGGGCCTTGAACACTGAAGCTTTCTTT CSARSRDRALNTEAFF
TRBJ1-5 TRBV12-3/TRBV12-4 16 TRBD1 medium-sized TGTGCCAGCAGCCAAACAGGGGGCGCTTTGGGTCAGCCCCAGCATTTT CASSQTGGALGQPQHF
TRBJ2-7 TRBV6-5 16 TRBD2 many TGTGCCAGCAGTTCCAAACTCAGCGGGAGCGGCTACGAGCAGTACTTC CASSSKLSGSGYEQYF
TRBJ1-1 TRBV27 13 . many TGTGCCAGCACCGACGGGGGGTTTTCTGAAGCTTTCTTT CASTDGGFSEAFF
TRBJ2-7 TRBV9 13 . many TGTGCCAGCAGCCCTTCACTAGCCCACGAGCAGTACTTC CASSPSLAHEQYF